The T cell receptor beta chain described here comes from a study of blood T cell repertoires in COVID-19. Study overall: COVID-19 samples collected from the United States, Italy and Spain covered acute and convalescent phases. Nucleic acid was either cDNA or gDNA, and it came from T cells, B-cell-depleted T cells, or PBMCs.

Enrollment of patients from Seattle took place during active infection, with longitudinal follow-up. This CDR3 comprises 11 residues. Trimming left V 5 bases short and J 5 bases short, with 7 bases between. The germline V gene encodes CDR1 MDHEN and CDR2 SYDVKM. In the original workflow: Reference gene primer amplification in the assay estimated nucleated cell counts. Assay used: immunoSEQ multiplex PCR; TCRdb lists only in-frame clones, some missing. D and trimming were read from the DNA, whereas the V and J calls and clone size are those reported in that table. The table shows approximately 290,000 clones, with about 85% occurring only once.

Specimen: peripheral blood. The chain has TRBV28 and TRBJ2-7; maybe TRBD2 (5 bases). This clonotype originated in a human donor with COVID-19, enrolled during active disease. The donor label of this sample is uncertain. The CDR3 here is CASSKEDEQYF. CDR3 DNA sequence: TGTGCCAGCAGTAAGGAGGACGAGCAGTACTTC.